This T cell receptor (beta chain) comes out of a study of cytomegalovirus exposure and HLA in healthy donors. Across the study: The study's early data release held about 85 million unique TCRs from HLA-typed donors. Study outcomes and limitations: As a later analysis revealed, most CMV-associated TCR beta chains appeared HLA-restricted. Cytomegalovirus-associated TCR beta chains were listed, numbering roughly 150.

Worth noting for this clone: Its antigen is not identified.

The study ran its PCR with 60 Vbeta and 13 Jbeta primers. Using immunoSEQ multiplex PCR, the repertoire was profiled, and TCRdb retains in-frame clones only, with some absent. This repertoire shows 200,000 to 250,000 clones, 60% to 80% found once; its top ten account for around 1.8%. The CDR3 has 17 residues. Trimming stripped 1 base from V and 0 bases from J, with 13 bases between. Germline CDR1 is LGHNA and CDR2 is YNFKEQ. The specimen sequenced was PBMCs. The chain links TRBV4-2 to TRBJ2-1, with D maybe TRBD1 (5 bases). The sequence was collected from a man in his late teens or twenties in good health and CMV-seronegative. The CDR3 sequence: CASSQGRTPYSYNEQFF. For the CDR3, the DNA is TGTGCCAGCAGCCAAGGTAGGACACCTTACTCCTACAATGAGCAGTTCTTC.